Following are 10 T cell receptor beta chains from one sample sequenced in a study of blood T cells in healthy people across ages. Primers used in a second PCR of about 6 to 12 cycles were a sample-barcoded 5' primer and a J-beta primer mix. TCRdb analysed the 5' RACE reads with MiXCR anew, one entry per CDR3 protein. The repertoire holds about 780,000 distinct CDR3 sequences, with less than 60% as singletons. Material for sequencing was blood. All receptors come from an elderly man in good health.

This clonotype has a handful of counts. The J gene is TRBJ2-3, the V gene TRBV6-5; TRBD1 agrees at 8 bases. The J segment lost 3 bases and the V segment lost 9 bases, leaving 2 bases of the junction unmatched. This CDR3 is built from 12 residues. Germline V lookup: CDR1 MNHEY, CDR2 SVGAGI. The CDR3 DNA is TGTGCCAGTAGACAGGGGACAGATACGCAGTATTTT. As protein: CASRQGTDTQYF.

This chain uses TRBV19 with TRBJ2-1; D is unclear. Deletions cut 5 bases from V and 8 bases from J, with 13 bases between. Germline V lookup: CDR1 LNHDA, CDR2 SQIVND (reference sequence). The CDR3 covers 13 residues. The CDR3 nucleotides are TGTGCCAGTAGTTCCTTGGGGTACGATGAGCAGTTCTTC. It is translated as CASSSLGYDEQFF. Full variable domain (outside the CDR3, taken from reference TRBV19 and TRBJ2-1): DGGITQSPKYLFRKEGQNVTLSCEQNLNHDAMYWYRQDPGQGLRLIYYSQIVNDFQKGDIAEGYSVSREKKESFPLTVTSAQKNPTAFYLCASSSLGYDEQFFGPGTRLTVL.

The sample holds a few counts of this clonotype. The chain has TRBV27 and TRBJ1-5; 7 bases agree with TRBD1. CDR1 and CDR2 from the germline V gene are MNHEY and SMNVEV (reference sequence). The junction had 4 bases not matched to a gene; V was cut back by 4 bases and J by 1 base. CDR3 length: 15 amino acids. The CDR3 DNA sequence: TGTGCCAGCAGTTCGGACAGGATAAGCAATCAGCCCCAGCATTTT. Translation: CASSSDRISNQPQHF.

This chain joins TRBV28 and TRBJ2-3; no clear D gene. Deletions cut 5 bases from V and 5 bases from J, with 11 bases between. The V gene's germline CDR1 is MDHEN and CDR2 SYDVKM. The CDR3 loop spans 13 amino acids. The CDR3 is CASSPQILDTQYF. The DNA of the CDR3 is TGTGCCAGCAGTCCGCAGATTCTAGATACGCAGTATTTT.

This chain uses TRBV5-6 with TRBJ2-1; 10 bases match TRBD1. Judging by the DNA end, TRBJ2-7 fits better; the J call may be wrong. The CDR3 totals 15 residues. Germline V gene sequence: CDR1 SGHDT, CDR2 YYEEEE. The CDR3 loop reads CASSAGTGDYNEQYF. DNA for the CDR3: TGTGCCAGCAGCGCCGGGACAGGGGATTACAATGAGCAGTACTTC.

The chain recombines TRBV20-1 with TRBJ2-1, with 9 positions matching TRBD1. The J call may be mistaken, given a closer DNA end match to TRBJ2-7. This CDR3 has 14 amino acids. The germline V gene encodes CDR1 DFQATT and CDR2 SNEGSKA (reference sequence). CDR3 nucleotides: TGCAGTGTCACAGGGGGCCCGAACTACAATGAGCAGTACTTC. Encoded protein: CSVTGGPNYNEQYF.

CDR3 residues: CSAPGLQGAYNEQFF. The CDR3 DNA reads TGCAGCGCCCCCGGCCTGCAGGGGGCCTACAATGAGCAGTTCTTC. This sequence joins TRBV29-1 and TRBJ2-1; 7 nucleotides agree with TRBD1. Trimming cost V 7 bases and J 2 bases; bases outside gene matches: 11. The germline V gene encodes CDR1 SQVTM and CDR2 ANQGSEA. There are 15 residues in the CDR3.

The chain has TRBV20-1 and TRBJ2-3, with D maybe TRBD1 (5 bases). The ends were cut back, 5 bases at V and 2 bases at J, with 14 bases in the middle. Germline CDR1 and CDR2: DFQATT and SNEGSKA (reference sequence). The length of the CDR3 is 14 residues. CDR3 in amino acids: CSAHSGALTDTQYF. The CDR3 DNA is TGCAGTGCTCACAGTGGGGCGCTCACAGATACGCAGTATTTT.

The CDR3 coding sequence is TGTGCCAGCAAGCGGGAGGGCCTATTGCCCGGGGAGCTGTTTTTT. Its translation is CASKREGLLPGELFF. This chain joins TRBV6-1 and TRBJ2-2, with 10 bases fitting TRBD2. J was trimmed by 6 bases and V by 7 bases; bases with no gene match: 8. The CDR3 contains 15 residues. Germline CDR1 MNHNS, CDR2 SASEGT.

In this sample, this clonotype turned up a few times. CDR3 sequence reads: CASSLGTGRSPLHF. The CDR3 DNA reads TGTGCCAGCAGTTTGGGGACAGGGCGTTCACCCCTCCACTTT. The rearrangement uses TRBV28 and TRBJ1-6, with 9 bases identical to TRBD1. V shed 3 bases and J 9 bases; nucleotides not matched to a gene: 3. Germline V gene data show CDR1 as MDHEN and CDR2 as SYDVKM. CDR3 length: 14 residues.